Listed here are 11 T cell receptor beta chains from one sample, sequenced in a study of molecular identifiers for immune sequencing clone quantification. MiXCR, applied by TCRdb to the PCR reads, yields one record per CDR3 protein. Altogether 490,000 or so distinct CDR3 sequences are present, approximately 25% being singletons, with the ten largest covering 0.7% to 0.9%. Sequencing input: naive CD8+ T cells from blood, with Jurkat cell RNA spiked in. Subset meaning: FACS-sorted CD8+CD4-CCR7+CD45RA+ naive T cells. Every receptor here comes from a human donor in good health. Some libraries in this study had Jurkat cell RNA spiked in.

The CDR3 here is CATSRGWTLDKEAFF. In DNA, the CDR3 is TGTGCCACCAGCAGAGGCTGGACACTCGATAAGGAAGCTTTCTTT. The chain joins TRBV15 to TRBJ1-1, with D possibly matching TRBD1 (5 bases). The ends were cut back, 1 base at V and 8 bases at J, with 17 bases in the middle. The CDR3 loop spans 15 amino acids. Germline CDR1 reads LNHNV; CDR2 reads YYDKDF (reference sequence). Drawing the rest from reference TRBV15 and TRBJ1-1, the complete variable domain is DAMVIQNPRYQVTQFGKPVTLSCSQTLNHNVMYWYQQKSSQAPKLLFHYYDKDFNNEADTPDNFQSRRPNTSFCFLDIRSPGLGDTAMYLCATSRGWTLDKEAFFGQGTRLTVV.

The chain recombines TRBV4-1 with TRBJ2-5; D is possibly TRBD1 (5 bases). Trimming stripped 0 bases from V and 4 bases from J, with 12 bases between. In germline, CDR1 is MGHRA, CDR2 YSYEKL. The CDR3 extends over 15 amino acids. The CDR3 region has the DNA TGCGCCAGCAGCCAAGATTGGGGCAGTGGAGAGACCCAGTACTTC. Translated, it gives CASSQDWGSGETQYF.

V is TRBV20-1 and J is TRBJ1-1; no clear D gene. Germline values: CDR1 DFQATT, CDR2 SNEGSKA (reference sequence). V was shortened by 1 base and J by 1 base, with 19 bases between the two germline ends. CDR3 length: 17 residues. DNA of the CDR3: TGCAGTGCTAGAGGCTGGAACCCCATGGCTGAGAACACTGAAGCTTTCTTT. As protein: CSARGWNPMAENTEAFF.

The chain has TRBV24-1 and TRBJ2-3, with D possibly being TRBD1 (5 bases). The germline V gene has CDR1 KGHDR and CDR2 SFDVKD. CDR3 length equals 15 residues. V was pared by 1 base and J by 5 bases, with 12 bases between. CDR3: CATSDFGREEDTQYF. The CDR3 bases are TGTGCCACCAGTGATTTCGGCAGGGAAGAAGATACGCAGTATTTT.

This clonotype appeared a few times. This chain uses TRBV4-1 with TRBJ1-1; D unresolved. The CDR3 has 15 amino acids. The germline V and J ends were trimmed by 1 base and 4 bases, with 13 bases remaining between them. Germline CDR1 MGHRA, CDR2 YSYEKL. CDR3 loop: CASSQVSRPGTEAFF. CDR3 DNA: TGCGCCAGCAGCCAAGTGTCTAGACCCGGCACTGAAGCTTTCTTT.

The chain recombines TRBV9 with TRBJ2-7; perhaps TRBD2 as D (5 bases). Per the germline V gene, CDR1 is SGDLS and CDR2 is YYNGEE. The CDR3 extends over 15 amino acids. V gave up 0 bases and J gave up 2 bases, with 12 bases separating them. DNA of the CDR3: TGTGCCAGCAGCGTAGACAGCCTGGGAGCCTACGAGCAGTACTTC. Translation gives CASSVDSLGAYEQYF.

The chain links TRBV27 to TRBJ2-4; 10 bases agree with TRBD2. J gave up 7 bases and V 5 bases, and 5 bases lay outside the gene matches. The germline gives CDR1 MNHEY, CDR2 SMNVEV (reference sequence). The CDR3 totals 14 residues. In DNA, the CDR3 is TGTGCCAGCAGTGGACTAGCGGTCCATAACATTCAGTACTTC. This gives the protein CASSGLAVHNIQYF.

Many counts were recorded for this clonotype. This chain links TRBV7-9 with TRBJ2-3; 9 bases match TRBD2. This CDR3 has 14 residues. With 11 bases clipped from V and 3 bases from J, the junction kept 9 bases outside the gene matches. Germline CDR1 and CDR2: SEHNR and FQNEAQ (reference sequence). CDR3 DNA: TGTGCCGGACGAGTAGCGGGAGTTACAGATACGCAGTATTTT. Encoded protein: CAGRVAGVTDTQYF.

Note on this clonotype: Since the CDR3 does not end with the conserved phenylalanine or tryptophan, this likely comes from a read error. The chain carries TRBV10-3 and TRBJ1-1; D uncertain. Trimming pared 5 bases from V and 5 bases from J, leaving 9 bases between. Germline-derived CDR1 and CDR2 are ENHRY and SYGVKD. This CDR3 region has 12 residues. The CDR3 nucleotides are TGTGCCATCAGTCCCGGGAGGACTGAAGCTTTCTCT. Translated: CAISPGRTEAFS.

CDR3 sequence reads: CASSRGVGSDEQFF. CDR3 in DNA: TGTGCCAGCAGCCGGGGGGTAGGTTCCGATGAGCAGTTCTTC. The chain joins TRBV11-2 to TRBJ2-1; 7 positions agree with TRBD2. Germline CDR1 reads SGHAT; CDR2 reads FQNNGV. CDR3 length equals 14 residues. The V gene end was trimmed by 5 bases and the J gene end by 8 bases; junction bases not matched to a gene: 9.

Notes on this clonotype: At one end the junction does not follow the germline gene, possibly because of a read error. The chain carries TRBV7-6 and TRBJ2-3; 12 nucleotides align to TRBD2. The CDR3 is made up of 16 amino acids. CDR1 and CDR2 (germline): SGHVS, FNYEAQ. The CDR3 protein is CASSARLAGVMSTQYF. The DNA of the CDR3 is TGTGCCAGCAGCGCACGACTAGCGGGAGTAATGTCTACGCAGTACTTT. Full variable domain (missing parts from reference TRBV7-6 and TRBJ2-3): GAGVSQSPRYKVTKRGQDVALRCDPISGHVSLYWYRQALGQGPEFLTYFNYEAQQDKSGLPNDRFSAERPEGSISTLTIQRTEQRDSAMYRCASSARLAGVMSTQYFGPGTRLTVL.